The clone carrying this T cell receptor (beta chain) has only one observation. The antigen is undetermined. Trimming removed 1 base from V and 4 bases from J, with 11 bases in between. The CDR3 totals 15 residues. Germline lookup yields CDR1 LGHNA and CDR2 YNFKEQ. The record originates from a study of cytomegalovirus exposure and HLA in healthy donors. Study observations and caveats: Three CMV-associated chains were confirmed in vitro to be specific for CMV antigens. A missense variant in DCLRE1C was later tied to TCR beta V- and J-gene trimming. A likely sequencing artifact accounted for one observed cluster of highly shared sequence variants.

PCR primers comprised 60 Vbeta and 13 Jbeta primers. The assay was immunoSEQ multiplex PCR, and TCRdb's table has in-frame clones only and misses some. The data hold fewer than 150,000 clones, with 73% observed a single time. The chain is built from TRBV4-2 and TRBJ1-5; perhaps TRBD1 as D (5 bases). Source material: PBMCs. The origin of this receptor is a human donor in good health. CDR3 nucleotides: TGTGCCAGCAGCCAAGTGCAGGGAGGTAATCAGCCCCAGCATTTT. Translated, it gives CASSQVQGGNQPQHF.